Listed here is a single TCR beta chain. Its antigen is unknown. Researchers took RNA transcripts and amplified the TCR beta CDR3 regions from them. The study used the HTBI primer set for a first-round RT-PCR of the TCR CDR3. TCRdb passed the multiplex PCR reads through MiXCR, listing each CDR3 protein once. The sample has 500,000 to 750,000 distinct CDR3 sequences; 46% are singletons. These data belong to a study of T cells in Graves' hyperthyroidism and ophthalmopathy. The CDR3 has 11 residues. Germline CDR1 and CDR2: DFQATT and SNEGSKA (reference sequence). V was pared by 4 bases and J by 11 bases, with 6 bases of the junction left unmatched. On the basis of clinical symptoms, serum thyroxine and TRAb, thyroid ultrasound and orbital computed tomography, diagnoses were made. General study points: Patients with ophthalmopathy were separated from those with stable hyperthyroidism by a 13 V-J model. Blood also contained most expanded thyroid clonotypes above 0.001.

The sample taken for sequencing was peripheral blood or thyroid tissue (not recorded which). The chain combines TRBV20-1 with TRBJ1-1; 8 bases match TRBD1. This clonotype was sampled from a woman younger than 30 with Graves' hyperthyroidism. The CDR3 reads CSATDRVAAFF. The CDR3, as DNA: TGCAGTGCTACGGACAGGGTGGCGGCTTTCTTT.